The T cell receptor (beta chain) described here comes from a study of shared clonotypes between healthy human individuals. Study at large: CD4 naive and memory got three plates each, CD8 naive two, CD8 memory one.

CDR1 and CDR2 (germline): MGHRA, YSYEKL. This CDR3 is 17 amino acids long. V shed 0 bases, J shed 5 bases, and the junction held 10 bases outside the gene matches. Points from the study as a whole: The naive CD4 repertoires of several donors were compared, and 5% to 6.5% of clonotypes were shared.

Researchers divided each subset's genomic DNA evenly across several immunoSEQ plates. Clones were sequenced by immunoSEQ multiplex PCR, and TCRdb holds only the in-frame ones, with some missing. The data contain some 1,600,000 clones, 95% to 99% of them singletons. Comment on this clone: Its antigen remains unknown.

The chain recombines TRBV4-1 with TRBJ2-7, with TRBD1 identical over 10 bases. The sequenced sample was naive CD4+ T cells sorted from blood. Regarding subset: CD45RA+ positively selected. This receptor was identified in a man younger than 45 in good health. The CDR3, as DNA: TGCGCCAGCAGCCAAGAGGTTTACGGGACAGGGGATGACGAGCAGTACTTC. It translates to CASSQEVYGTGDDEQYF.